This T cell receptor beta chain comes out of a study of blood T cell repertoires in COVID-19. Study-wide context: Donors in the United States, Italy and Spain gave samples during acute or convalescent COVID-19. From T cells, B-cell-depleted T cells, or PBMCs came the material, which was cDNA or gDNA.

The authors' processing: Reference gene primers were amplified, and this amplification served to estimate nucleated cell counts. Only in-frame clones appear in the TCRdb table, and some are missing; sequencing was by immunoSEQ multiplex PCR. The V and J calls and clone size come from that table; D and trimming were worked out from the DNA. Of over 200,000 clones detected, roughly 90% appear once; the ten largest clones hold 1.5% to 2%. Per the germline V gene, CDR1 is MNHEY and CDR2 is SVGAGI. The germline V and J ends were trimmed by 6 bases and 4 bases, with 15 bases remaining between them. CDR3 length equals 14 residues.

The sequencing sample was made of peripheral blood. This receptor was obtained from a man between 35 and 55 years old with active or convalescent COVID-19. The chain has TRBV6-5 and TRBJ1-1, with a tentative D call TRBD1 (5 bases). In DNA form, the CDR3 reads TGTGCCAGCAGCCCGGGGGAGGGTAGCACTGAAGCTTTCTTT. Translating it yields CASSPGEGSTEAFF.